Listed here is a single T cell receptor beta chain. The antigen is unknown. Methods used by the authors: Filtering of immunoSEQ junctional sequences could not match full-length read filtering. Clones were sequenced by immunoSEQ multiplex PCR, and TCRdb holds only the in-frame ones, with some missing. V, J and clone size are taken as reported in that table, and D and trimming were inferred from the DNA itself. Among roughly 1,000,000 clones, around 78% were seen once, and the ten largest hold approximately 0.56%. This sample stems from a study of shared clonotypes between healthy human individuals. Study-level findings and limits: All-four-donor shared clonotypes had higher generation probabilities than non-shared clonotypes did.

Trimming removed 0 bases from V and 6 bases from J, with 20 bases in between. The germline V gene has CDR1 LGHNA and CDR2 YSLEER. The CDR3 covers 17 residues. V gene TRBV4-3 combines with J gene TRBJ1-1, with D possibly being TRBD1 (6 bases). The material sequenced was memory CD4+ T cells from PBMCs. Subset indicated: CD45RA-negative fraction. The receptor comes from a man younger than 35 in good health. Some clones in this sample may be carry-over from other donors' samples. The chain's CDR3 is CASSQDRGARGSAEAFF. CDR3 bases: TGCGCCAGCAGCCAAGATAGAGGTGCCAGGGGTTCGGCTGAAGCTTTCTTT.